The 9 T cell receptor beta chains below come from one sample, sequenced in a study of cytomegalovirus exposure and HLA in healthy donors. Use of 60 Vbeta and 13 Jbeta primers characterized the PCR. Measured with immunoSEQ multiplex PCR; TCRdb has only the in-frame clones, and not every one. Of under 200,000 clones in the sample, 70% to 90% were seen once. The sample was PBMCs. Receptors originate from a woman aged 18 to 35 in good health and CMV-seronegative.

This clone showed up just once. The CDR3 nucleotides read TGTGCCAGCAGTTACTACGTGGGACTAGCGGGGGGTGAGCAGTACTTC. Amino acids: CASSYYVGLAGGEQYF. The chain couples TRBV6-6 to TRBJ2-7; 15 bases agree with TRBD2. V trimming: 1 base; J trimming: 7 bases; junction bases outside the gene matches: 5. CDR1 and CDR2 (germline): MNHNY, SVGAGI (reference sequence). The CDR3 runs to 16 residues.

The chain carries TRBV5-4 and TRBJ2-4; TRBD1 matches at 8 bases. Germline CDR1 SGHNT, CDR2 YYREEE (reference sequence). This CDR3 region has 16 residues. Losses at the gene ends were 4 bases for V and 0 bases for J; bases not matched to a gene: 6. This CDR3 reads CASSNGQGVAKNIQYF. The CDR3 nucleotides read TGTGCCAGCAGCAACGGACAGGGAGTAGCCAAAAACATTCAGTACTTC.

The chain uses TRBV2 and TRBJ1-5; possibly TRBD1 for D (6 bases). The CDR3 length is 14 residues. Looked up from germline, CDR1 is SNHLY and CDR2 is FYNNEI. Trimming took off 6 bases at V and 2 bases at J, with 11 bases between the two ends. This CDR3 is CASRDAGGNQPQHF. CDR3 sequence (DNA): TGTGCCAGCAGGGATGCAGGGGGCAATCAGCCCCAGCATTTT.

This chain's CDR3 is CASSVSQGANEKLFF. In DNA, the CDR3 is TGTGCCAGCAGCGTGTCACAGGGGGCGAATGAAAAACTGTTTTTT. J is TRBJ1-4 and V is TRBV9, with 9 nucleotides matching TRBD1. CDR1 SGDLS and CDR2 YYNGEE come from the germline V gene. The CDR3 is 15 amino acids. After removal of 2 bases from V and 5 bases from J, the junction contained 4 bases not matched to a gene.

The genes are TRBV7-8 and TRBJ2-7, with a possible D match to TRBD1 (6 bases). Between the trimmed V and J ends, which lost 5 bases and 7 bases, there was a span of 18 bases. The CDR3 loop spans 14 amino acids. The germline CDR1 and CDR2 sequences are SGHVS and FQNEAQ. CDR3 bases: TGTGCCAGCAGCGTCGGGACATTCCGAGGGGAGCAGTACTTC. This codes for CASSVGTFRGEQYF.

The chain employs TRBV19 and TRBJ1-2, with 9 positions matching TRBD1. There are 15 residues in the CDR3. Germline trimming cut 3 bases from V and 2 bases from J; bases unmatched to any gene: 4. Germline V gene sequence: CDR1 LNHDA, CDR2 SQIVND (reference sequence). The CDR3 region is CASSIYGQGNYGYTF. CDR3 bases: TGTGCCAGTAGTATTTATGGACAGGGGAACTATGGCTACACCTTC.

As concerns this clone: The same CDR3 also results from other DNA sequences found in this sample. The chain uses TRBV18 and TRBJ1-1; D remains ambiguous. CDR1 and CDR2 from the germline V gene are KGHSH and LQKENI. V was clipped by 2 bases and J by 8 bases, with 12 bases between them. The CDR3 has 13 amino acids. The CDR3 sequence: CASSPTQRAEAFF. The CDR3 bases are TGTGCCAGCTCACCAACACAGAGAGCCGAAGCTTTCTTT.

The J gene is TRBJ2-7, the V gene TRBV4-1; unclear D gene. Germline V gene lookup returns CDR1 MGHRA and CDR2 YSYEKL. The CDR3 covers 13 residues. Deletions cut 5 bases from V and 0 bases from J, with 8 bases between. CDR3 loop: CASSEAFSYEQYF. CDR3 bases: TGCGCCAGCAGCGAGGCCTTCTCCTACGAGCAGTACTTC.

V is TRBV30 and J is TRBJ2-2, with D tentatively TRBD2 (6 bases). Per the germline V gene, CDR1 is GTSNPN and CDR2 is SVGIG (reference sequence). The length of the CDR3 is 15 residues. V was shortened by 4 bases and J by 7 bases, with 19 bases between the two germline ends. CDR3 DNA: TGTGCCTGGAACCTGGGCGGGAACTCGGACGGGGAGCTGTTTTTT. Encoded protein: CAWNLGGNSDGELFF.